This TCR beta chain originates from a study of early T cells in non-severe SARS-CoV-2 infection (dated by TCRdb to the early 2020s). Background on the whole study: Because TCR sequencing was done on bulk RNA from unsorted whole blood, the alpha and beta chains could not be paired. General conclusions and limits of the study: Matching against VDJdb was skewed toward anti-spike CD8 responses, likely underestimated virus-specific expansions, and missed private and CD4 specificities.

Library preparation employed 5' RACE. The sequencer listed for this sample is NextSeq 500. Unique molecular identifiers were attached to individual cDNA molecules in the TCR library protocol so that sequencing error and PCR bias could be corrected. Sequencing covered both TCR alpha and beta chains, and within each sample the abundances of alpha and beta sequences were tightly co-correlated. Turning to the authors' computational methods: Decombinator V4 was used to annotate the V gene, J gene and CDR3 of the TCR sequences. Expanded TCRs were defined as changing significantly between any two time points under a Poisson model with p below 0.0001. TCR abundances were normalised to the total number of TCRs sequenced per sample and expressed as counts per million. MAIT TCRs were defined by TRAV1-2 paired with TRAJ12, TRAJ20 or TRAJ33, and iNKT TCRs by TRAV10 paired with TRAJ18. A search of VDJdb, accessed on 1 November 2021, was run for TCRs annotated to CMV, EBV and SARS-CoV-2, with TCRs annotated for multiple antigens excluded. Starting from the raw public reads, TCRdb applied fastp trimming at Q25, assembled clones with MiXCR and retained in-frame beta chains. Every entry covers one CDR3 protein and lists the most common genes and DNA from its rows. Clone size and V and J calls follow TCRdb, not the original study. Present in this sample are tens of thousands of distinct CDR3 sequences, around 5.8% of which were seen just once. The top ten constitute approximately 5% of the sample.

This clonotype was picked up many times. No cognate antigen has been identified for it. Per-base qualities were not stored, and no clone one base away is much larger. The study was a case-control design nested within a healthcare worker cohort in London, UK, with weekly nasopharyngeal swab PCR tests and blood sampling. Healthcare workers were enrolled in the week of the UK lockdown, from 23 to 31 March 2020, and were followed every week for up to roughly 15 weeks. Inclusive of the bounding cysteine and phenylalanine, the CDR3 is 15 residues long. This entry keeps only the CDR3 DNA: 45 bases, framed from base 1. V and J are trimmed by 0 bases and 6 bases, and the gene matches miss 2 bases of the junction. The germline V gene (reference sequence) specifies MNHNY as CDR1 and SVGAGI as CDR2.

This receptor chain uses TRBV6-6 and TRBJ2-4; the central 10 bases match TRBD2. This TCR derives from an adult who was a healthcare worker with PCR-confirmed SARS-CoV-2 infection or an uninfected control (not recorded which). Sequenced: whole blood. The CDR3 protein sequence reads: CASSYSIAGGNIQYF. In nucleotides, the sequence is TGTGCCAGCAGTTACTCGATAGCGGGAGGAAACATTCAGTACTTC.